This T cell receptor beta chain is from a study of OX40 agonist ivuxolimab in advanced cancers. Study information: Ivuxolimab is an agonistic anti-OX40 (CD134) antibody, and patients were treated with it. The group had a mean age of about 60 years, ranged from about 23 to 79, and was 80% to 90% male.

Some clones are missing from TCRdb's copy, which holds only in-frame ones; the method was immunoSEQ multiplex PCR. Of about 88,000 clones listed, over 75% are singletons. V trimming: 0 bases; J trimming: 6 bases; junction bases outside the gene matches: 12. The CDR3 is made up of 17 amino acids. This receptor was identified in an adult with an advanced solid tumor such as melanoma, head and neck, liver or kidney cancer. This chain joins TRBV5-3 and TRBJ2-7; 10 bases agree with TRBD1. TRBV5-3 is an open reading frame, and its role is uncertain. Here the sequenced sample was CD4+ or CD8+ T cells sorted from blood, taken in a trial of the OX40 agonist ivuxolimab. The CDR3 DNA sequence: TGTGCCAGAAGCTTGGATCGGTTTCCGGGACAGGGGTTCGAGCAGTACTTC. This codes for CARSLDRFPGQGFEQYF.